This T cell receptor (beta chain) was observed in a study of metastatic and nonmetastatic thyroid tumors. Before thyroid surgery, none of the patients had received any treatment. The sample holds many counts of this clone. Its antigen remains unidentified. A much larger clone differs by one base, so this may be a read error. Additional DNA sequences in this sample encode the identical CDR3. MiXCR re-clonotyped the PCR reads for TCRdb. The data contain tens of thousands of clones, approximately 4% of them seen just once; the ten biggest clones take up around 23%. CDR3 length equals 12 residues. Germline CDR1 is ENHRY and CDR2 is SYGVKD. Study outcomes and limitations: When malignant thyroid tumors were compared with benign nodules, TCR beta diversity was reportedly significantly higher in the malignant tumors. This held in both blood and tumor samples.

Sequenced input: blood. The chain is built from TRBV10-3 and TRBJ1-1; tentative D call: TRBD1 (5 bases). The clonotype was recovered from a female donor with papillary thyroid cancer or a benign thyroid nodule (not recorded which). Some clones in this sample may be carry-over from other donors' samples. The CDR3 protein is CAISGSGTEAFF. The CDR3, as DNA: TGTGCCATCAGTGGGAGTGGGACTGAAGCGTTCTTT.